This is a list of T cell receptor beta chains from one sample in a study of blood T cells in healthy people across ages. TCRdb reprocessed the 5' RACE reads via MiXCR and lists one record per CDR3 protein. This table holds roughly 680,000 distinct CDR3 sequences, around a fifth found once. Input material: blood. The receptors shown here come from a man between 65 and 85 years old in good health. The CDR3 runs from the conserved cysteine through the conserved F or W. D genes are given only for firm matches. Clone sizes are given selectively: once, few, many, or a class where the clone is expanded.

clone_size	v_call	j_call	d_call	cdr3_nt	cdr3_aa
.	TRBV5-8	TRBJ2-5	.	TGTGCCAGCAGCTGGGACTTGGAGACCCAGTACTTC	CASSWDLETQYF
.	TRBV29-1	TRBJ2-1	.	TGCAGCGTAGTGGCCTTTTCCTACAATGAGCAGTTCTTC	CSVVAFSYNEQFF
few	TRBV3-1	TRBJ2-5	TRBD2	TGTGCCAGCAGCCAGGGAGCGGGAGTACCTGAGACCCAGTACTTC	CASSQGAGVPETQYF
.	TRBV6-1	TRBJ2-1	TRBD2	TGTGCCAGCAGTGAAGGGACCAAAACCGGGACTAGCGGAAATGAGCAGTTCTTC	CASSEGTKTGTSGNEQFF
.	TRBV25-1	TRBJ2-1	TRBD1	TGTGCCAGCAGTGGCCGGGACAGGTCCTACAATGAGCAGTTCTTC	CASSGRDRSYNEQFF
few	TRBV7-2	TRBJ2-1	.	TGTGCCAGCAGCTTAGAGGGCGGTATAATGAATGAGCAGTTCTTC	CASSLEGGIMNEQFF
.	TRBV11-2	TRBJ2-1	.	TGTGCCAGCAGTCTTAGCGCTGAGCAGTTCTTC	CASSLSAEQFF
.	TRBV5-1	TRBJ2-7	TRBD2	TGCGCCAGCAGCTTGGGGCCCCCTAGCGGGAGCTCCTACGAGCAGTACTTC	CASSLGPPSGSSYEQYF
few	TRBV29-1	TRBJ1-2	.	TGCAGCGTCAACCGGGATCTCAAGCGGGGCTACACCTTC	CSVNRDLKRGYTF
many	TRBV20-1	TRBJ1-4	TRBD1	TGCAGTGCTAGGCCGGGACAGGGGGTTGGAGATGAAAAACTGTTTTTT	CSARPGQGVGDEKLFF
.	TRBV20-1	TRBJ2-1	.	TGCAGTGCTAAAGTAGCGGAGCGGCCCAATGAGCAGTTCTTC	CSAKVAERPNEQFF
few	TRBV4-1	TRBJ2-3	.	TGCGCCAGCAGCCAGGAAGGAGGCCGTTTCACAGATACGCAGTATTTT	CASSQEGGRFTDTQYF